This note documents a single TCR beta chain sequence. Its antigen is unknown. The sample comes from a study of neoadjuvant nivolumab and ipilimumab in lung cancer. Study observations and caveats: Compared with tumor-adjacent uninvolved lung, resected tumors showed greater richness and clonality. Pretherapy blood TCR richness correlated positively with resected tumor richness.

The CDR3 is made up of 14 amino acids. Germline V gene sequence: CDR1 GTSNPN, CDR2 SVGIG (reference sequence). Trimming took off 0 bases at V and 0 bases at J, with 7 bases between the two ends. Here immunoSEQ multiplex PCR was the method, and the copy in TCRdb shows in-frame clones only, minus some. The table shows more than 40,000 clones, with roughly 90% occurring only once. The chain joins TRBV30 to TRBJ2-3, with a tentative D call TRBD1 (6 bases). This TCR was recovered from an adult with non-small cell lung cancer. Some clones in this sample may be carry-over from other donors' samples. Sequenced here: blood, sampled before neoadjuvant nivolumab, alone or with ipilimumab. DNA of the CDR3: TGTGCCTGGAGTGTAGGGGGTAGCACAGATACGCAGTATTTT. This sequence encodes CAWSVGGSTDTQYF.